This TCR beta chain was found in a study of response to subunit inactivated influenza vaccine. Findings and limits, study-wide: Each seasonal influenza vaccination recruits few new T cells, the authors suggested.

Comment on this clonotype: As yet, its antigen is unknown.

TCRdb re-called the RT-PCR reads through MiXCR, storing one row per CDR3 protein. The data hold over 150,000 distinct CDR3 sequences, with 9.5% to 12% observed a single time. The V segment lost 5 bases and the J segment 10 bases; nucleotides outside the gene matches: 8. The length of the CDR3 is 13 residues. Per the germline V gene, CDR1 is DFQATT and CDR2 is SNEGSKA (reference sequence). This TCR was sampled from a man aged 50 to 69 who received an inactivated influenza vaccine. J is TRBJ2-1 and V is TRBV20-1; 10 bases are a match to TRBD2. The sequenced sample was CD8+ T cells sorted from PBMCs, obtained roughly 24 months after vaccination. CDR3 residues: CSADGTSAMEQFF. CDR3 sequence (DNA): TGCAGTGCTGACGGGACTAGCGCTATGGAGCAGTTCTTC.